These 18 T cell receptor beta chains came from one sample sequenced in a study of CD8+ T cells in alopecia areata. Extracted from the samples, RNA was reverse transcribed into cDNA to serve as the sequencing template. Produced via immunoSEQ multiplex PCR; TCRdb's table is partial and in-frame only. In the table there are fewer than 200,000 clones, 59% of which are singletons. This specimen consisted of CD4+ T cells sorted from blood, obtained at week 0. These receptors were taken from a human donor with alopecia areata.

The genes are TRBV4-1 and TRBJ1-2; 7 nucleotides line up with TRBD1. Trimming removed 4 bases from V and 5 bases from J; junction bases left unmatched: 7. CDR3 length: 14 residues. In germline, CDR1 is MGHRA, CDR2 YSYEKL. The CDR3 DNA is TGCGCCAGCAGCCCGTCCGGACAGGTATATGGCTACACCTTC. Protein product: CASSPSGQVYGYTF.

V gene TRBV29-1 combines with J gene TRBJ2-7; D is perhaps TRBD1 (6 bases). The CDR3 covers 14 residues. Germline V gene data show CDR1 as SQVTM and CDR2 as ANQGSEA. Deletions cut 6 bases from V and 0 bases from J, with 15 bases between. Here the CDR3 reads CSVGTGPGSYEQYF. The CDR3 DNA sequence: TGCAGCGTCGGTACAGGGCCCGGCTCCTACGAGCAGTACTTC.

The chain is built from TRBV11-2 and TRBJ1-5, with 8 bases identical to TRBD1. The CDR3 totals 14 residues. The V gene end was trimmed by 5 bases and the J gene end by 7 bases; junction bases not matched to a gene: 7. Per germline, CDR1 SGHAT and CDR2 FQNNGV. CDR3 region: CASSHAGGRQPQHF. The CDR3 DNA follows: TGTGCCAGCAGCCATGCAGGGGGCAGGCAGCCCCAGCATTTT.

This clone was observed a few times. The chain couples TRBV29-1 to TRBJ1-2; D unclear. Per the germline V gene, CDR1 is SQVTM and CDR2 is ANQGSEA. CDR3 length equals 14 residues. Trimming removed 5 bases at V and 6 bases at J, with 19 bases between. CDR3 sequence reads: CSVRRASRRDGYTF. The CDR3 bases are TGCAGCGTTCGTCGGGCTTCCCGAAGGGATGGCTACACCTTC. The variable domain in full, with the rest retrieved from reference TRBV29-1 and TRBJ1-2, is SAVISQKPSRDICQRGTSLTIQCQVDSQVTMMFWYRQQPGQSLTLIATANQGSEATYESGFVIDKFPISRPNLTFSTLTVSNMSPEDSSIYLCSVRRASRRDGYTFGSGTRLTVV.

This clone came up many times. This rearrangement joins TRBV27 to TRBJ1-3, with D unresolved. Germline loops: CDR1 MNHEY, CDR2 SMNVEV (reference sequence). The CDR3 has 15 amino acids. Trimming took 4 bases from V and 4 from J, leaving 14 bases between them. The CDR3 bases are TGTGCCAGCAGTTCAAGCATTGCGTCCGGAAACACCATATATTTT. It is translated as CASSSSIASGNTIYF.

This chain joins TRBV9 and TRBJ2-3; D is ambiguous. CDR1 is SGDLS, CDR2 YYNGEE, per germline. This CDR3 has 11 amino acids. Trimming took 3 bases from V and 6 from J, leaving 5 bases between them. The CDR3 DNA follows: TGTGCCAGCAGCGCCGCGGATACGCAGTATTTT. Residues: CASSAADTQYF.

This clone was seen a handful of times. The chain carries TRBV6-1 and TRBJ1-2; 7 bases are a match to TRBD1. Germline V CDR1 and CDR2: MNHNS, SASEGT. V lost 6 bases, J lost 5 bases, and 12 bases stayed unmatched. This CDR3 has 15 residues. The CDR3 loop reads CASRDRPLTGYGYTF. The CDR3 DNA reads TGTGCCAGCAGGGACCGTCCCCTGACAGGGTATGGCTACACCTTC.

Concerning this clone itself: At one end, the junction sequence differs from germline, possibly due to a read error. CDR3 region: CASSLSSGEKLFF. CDR3 in DNA: TGTGCTAGCAGCCTCAGTTCGGGCGAAAAACTGTTTTTT. The chain has TRBV7-9 and TRBJ1-4; D call uncertain. Germline CDR1 reads SEHNR; CDR2 reads FQNEAQ (reference sequence). The CDR3 sequence is 13 residues long. Variable domain in full (rest from reference TRBV7-9 and TRBJ1-4): DTGVSQNPRHKITKRGQNVTFRCDPISEHNRLYWYRQTLGQGPEFLTYFQNEAQLEKSRLLSDRFSAERPKGSFSTLEIQRTEQGDSAMYLCASSLSSGEKLFFGSGTQLSVL.

The rearrangement links TRBV5-1 to TRBJ2-3; D remains ambiguous. V gave up 0 bases and J gave up 4 bases, with 9 bases separating them. Germline V lookup: CDR1 SGHRS, CDR2 YFSETQ. This CDR3 has 14 amino acids. The CDR3 here is CASSLEGSPDTQYF. The CDR3 nucleotides are TGCGCCAGCAGCTTGGAAGGCAGCCCAGATACGCAGTATTTT.

This rearrangement joins TRBV6-5 to TRBJ1-1, with D possibly matching TRBD1 (5 bases). V lost 5 bases and J lost 2, with 9 bases in between. The CDR3 is 13 amino acids. Looked up from germline, CDR1 is MNHEY and CDR2 is SVGAGI. The CDR3 protein is CASSMGRNTEAFF. In nucleotides, the CDR3 is TGTGCCAGCAGTATGGGGCGAAACACTGAAGCTTTCTTT.

The rearrangement links TRBV30 to TRBJ2-7; 7 nucleotides align to TRBD1. CDR1 and CDR2 from the germline V gene are GTSNPN and SVGIG (reference sequence). J gave up 3 bases and V 1 base, and 0 bases lay outside the gene matches. CDR3 length: 12 amino acids. For the CDR3, the DNA is TGTGCCTGGAGTGGACAGGGCTACGAGCAGTACTTC. Amino acid sequence: CAWSGQGYEQYF.

The V gene is TRBV9, the J gene TRBJ2-3, with D uncertain. Trimming shortened V by 0 bases and J by 0 bases, and 5 bases separated the two germline ends. The CDR3 sequence is 14 residues long. The V gene's germline CDR1 is SGDLS and CDR2 YYNGEE. The CDR3 DNA sequence: TGTGCCAGCAGCGTAGAAGTTAGCACAGATACGCAGTATTTT. Protein product: CASSVEVSTDTQYF.

This clone was seen a few times. The chain joins TRBV6-6 to TRBJ1-6, with D perhaps TRBD1 (5 bases). The CDR3 is 14 amino acids. The germline V gene encodes CDR1 MNHNY and CDR2 SVGAGI (reference sequence). Trimming removed 6 bases from V and 10 bases from J, with 16 bases in between. The CDR3 DNA reads as TGTGCCAGCAGGGACCCCGGGGCACAATCACCCCTCCACTTT. Protein sequence: CASRDPGAQSPLHF.

This rearrangement joins TRBV7-8 to TRBJ1-5; D is undetermined. CDR3 length: 14 residues. The ends were cut back, 3 bases at V and 5 bases at J, with 11 bases in the middle. CDR1 and CDR2 (germline): SGHVS, FQNEAQ. The CDR3: CASSFGLNDQPQHF. The CDR3 DNA is TGTGCCAGCAGCTTCGGGTTAAACGATCAGCCCCAGCATTTT.

The sample holds one count of this clone. This rearrangement joins TRBV29-1 to TRBJ1-1, with D maybe TRBD1 (5 bases). CDR3 length: 15 amino acids. CDR1 SQVTM and CDR2 ANQGSEA come from the germline V gene. V was cut by 3 bases and J by 4 bases, with 18 bases left in between. The CDR3 loop reads CSVEETAGRGTEAFF. The DNA for the CDR3 is TGCAGCGTTGAGGAAACGGCAGGGAGGGGCACTGAAGCTTTCTTT. Combining the CDR3 with reference TRBV29-1 and TRBJ1-1 gives the whole variable domain SAVISQKPSRDICQRGTSLTIQCQVDSQVTMMFWYRQQPGQSLTLIATANQGSEATYESGFVIDKFPISRPNLTFSTLTVSNMSPEDSSIYLCSVEETAGRGTEAFFGQGTRLTVV.

The chain joins TRBV18 to TRBJ1-6; 7 bases map to TRBD1. CDR1 and CDR2 (germline): KGHSH, LQKENI. CDR3 length equals 15 residues. Trimming took 3 bases from V and 5 from J; bases not matched to a gene: 4. Here the CDR3 reads CASSPPGQNNSPLHF. CDR3 DNA sequence: TGTGCCAGCTCACCGCCGGGACAGAATAATTCACCCCTCCACTTT. Complete variable domain (other parts from reference TRBV18 and TRBJ1-6): NAGVMQNPRHLVRRRGQEARLRCSPMKGHSHVYWYRQLPEEGLKFMVYLQKENIIDESGMPKERFSAEFPKEGPSILRIQQVVRGDSAAYFCASSPPGQNNSPLHFGNGTRLTVT.

The J gene is TRBJ1-6, the V gene TRBV5-6; tentatively, D is TRBD1 (6 bases). V shed 2 bases and J shed 8 bases, with 11 bases lying between them. Germline CDR1 SGHDT, CDR2 YYEEEE. The CDR3 length is 14 residues. CDR3 sequence (DNA): TGTGCCAGCAGCTTTGGGGGGGCGGATTCACCCCTCCACTTT. It translates to CASSFGGADSPLHF.

This clone turned up a few times. This chain connects TRBV15 to TRBJ2-1; D is possibly TRBD1 or TRBD2 (6 bases each). The germline V gene encodes CDR1 LNHNV and CDR2 YYDKDF (reference sequence). CDR3 length: 14 amino acids. V was clipped by 0 bases and J by 11 bases, with 14 bases between them. CDR3 loop: CATSRDIRGEKQFF. In DNA form, the CDR3 reads TGTGCCACCAGCAGAGATATAAGGGGGGAGAAGCAGTTCTTC.